The rows below give T cell receptor beta chains drawn from one sample of a study of OX40 agonist ivuxolimab in advanced cancers. The table came from immunoSEQ multiplex PCR; TCRdb's copy has only in-frame clones and leaves some out. The sample lists tens of thousands of clones, roughly nine tenths occurring once. The material sequenced was CD4+ or CD8+ T cells sorted from blood, taken in a trial of the OX40 agonist ivuxolimab. These receptors originate from an adult with an advanced solid tumor such as melanoma, head and neck, liver or kidney cancer. Both conserved end residues are part of each CDR3. The order of the fields is J gene, clone size, D gene, V gene, CDR3 length, CDR3 protein, CDR3 DNA. The D gene is left open where the match is weak. Clone size is not always given. Where it is, it says once, few, many or a class for expanded clones.

TRBJ2-1 . . TRBV2 10 CASTYNEQFF TGTGCCAGCACCTACAATGAGCAGTTCTTC
TRBJ2-3 . . TRBV11-1 15 CASSQGTTGGDTQYF TGTGCCAGCAGCCAGGGGACAACGGGGGGAGATACGCAGTATTTT
TRBJ1-5 few . TRBV30 13 CAWSGQGNQPQHF TGTGCCTGGAGTGGGCAGGGCAATCAGCCCCAGCATTTT
TRBJ2-1 . . TRBV11-2 14 CASSLSGVRNEQFF TGTGCCAGCAGCTTAAGTGGGGTTAGGAATGAGCAGTTCTTC
TRBJ2-3 . . TRBV5-1 15 CASSFKTPWGDTQYF TGCGCCAGCAGCTTTAAAACCCCCTGGGGAGATACGCAGTATTTT
TRBJ2-2 . . TRBV6-5 14 CASRPQGNTGELFF TGTGCCAGCAGGCCACAGGGGAACACCGGGGAGCTGTTTTTT
TRBJ2-3 . . TRBV5-5 15 CASSLVSANTDTQYF TGTGCCAGCAGCTTGGTTTCAGCTAACACAGATACGCAGTATTTT
TRBJ2-7 . TRBD2 TRBV7-3 15 CASSPRTSAGYEQYF TGTGCCAGCAGCCCGAGAACTAGCGCCGGCTACGAGCAGTACTTC
TRBJ1-5 . TRBD1 TRBV6-5 14 CASSTATGRQPQHF TGTGCCAGCAGTACTGCGACAGGGAGGCAGCCCCAGCATTTT
TRBJ1-2 . . TRBV21-1 12 CASSTSSYGYTF TGTGCCAGCAGCACGAGCAGCTATGGCTACACCTTC
TRBJ2-1 . . TRBV23-1 16 CASSEETDQTYNEQFF TGCGCCAGCAGCGAGGAGACAGACCAGACCTACAATGAGCAGTTCTTC
TRBJ1-1 . . TRBV7-6 14 CASSPFDRSTEAFF TGTGCCAGCAGCCCTTTTGACAGGAGCACTGAAGCTTTCTTT
TRBJ2-7 . . TRBV5-1 13 CASSQDTSYEQYF TGCGCCAGCAGCCAAGACACCTCCTACGAGCAGTACTTC
TRBJ2-7 . . TRBV6-5 11 CASSLAPEQYF TGTGCCAGCAGTCTTGCCCCGGAGCAGTACTTC
TRBJ2-2 . TRBD2 TRBV7-9 17 CASSFVTSGSVDGELFF TGTGCCAGCAGCTTTGTAACTAGCGGGTCCGTGGACGGGGAGCTGTTTTTT
TRBJ2-2 . TRBD2 TRBV11-2 17 CASRPGLAGVGAGELFF TGTGCCAGTCGACCGGGACTAGCGGGAGTGGGCGCCGGGGAGCTGTTTTTT
TRBJ2-3 . . TRBV5-6 13 CASSLLAPDTQYF TGTGCCAGCAGCTTGTTAGCGCCAGATACGCAGTATTTT
TRBJ2-1 once . TRBV4-1 16 CASSQALLGSFHEQFF TGCGCCAGCAGCCAAGCCCTACTAGGGAGCTTCCATGAGCAGTTCTTC
TRBJ1-2 . . TRBV7-2 12 CASSYQLYGYTF TGTGCCAGCAGCTACCAACTATATGGCTACACCTTC
TRBJ2-5 . TRBD1 TRBV28 15 CASSSGQGAKETQYF TGTGCCAGCAGTTCGGGACAGGGGGCCAAAGAGACCCAGTACTTC
TRBJ2-7 . TRBD2 TRBV9 15 CASSTLTSATYEQYF TGTGCCAGCAGCACCCTGACTAGCGCAACCTACGAGCAGTACTTC
TRBJ2-1 once TRBD2 TRBV11-3 15 CASSPGLAGSHEQFF TGTGCCAGCAGCCCCGGACTAGCGGGGTCACATGAGCAGTTCTTC
TRBJ2-2 . . TRBV10-1 15 CASSEETTLTGELFF TGCGCCAGCAGTGAGGAGACGACTCTTACCGGGGAGCTGTTTTTT
TRBJ2-7 . TRBD1 TRBV2 16 CASSEAGGQGTYEQYF TGTGCCAGCAGTGAAGCCGGGGGACAGGGTACCTACGAGCAGTACTTC
TRBJ2-7 . . TRBV4-1 15 CASSQKTGSSYEQYF TGCGCCAGCAGCCAGAAGACAGGCAGCTCCTACGAGCAGTACTTC
TRBJ2-1 . . TRBV6-5 14 CASSPDAAGREQFF TGTGCCAGCAGCCCGGACGCAGCCGGGCGTGAGCAGTTCTTC
TRBJ2-7 many . TRBV27 14 CASSFKDINYEQYF TGTGCCAGCAGCTTTAAGGACATTAACTACGAGCAGTACTTC
TRBJ1-1 . TRBD1 TRBV5-1 12 CASSWDSSVAFF TGCGCCAGCAGCTGGGACAGTAGTGTAGCTTTCTTT
TRBJ2-6 . . TRBV23-1 13 CAWWGSGANVLTF TGCGCCTGGTGGGGCTCTGGGGCCAACGTCCTGACTTTC
TRBJ1-1 . . TRBV27 14 CASSFREGSTEAFF TGTGCCAGCAGTTTCAGGGAGGGGAGCACTGAAGCTTTCTTT
TRBJ2-3 once TRBD1 TRBV10-3 17 CAISESQGQGAKDTQYF TGTGCCATCAGTGAGTCCCAGGGACAGGGGGCGAAAGATACGCAGTATTTT
TRBJ1-2 . . TRBV4-2 15 CASSQDRSQRYGYTF TGTGCCAGCAGCCAAGATCGATCACAGCGGTATGGCTACACCTTC
TRBJ1-5 . TRBD1 TRBV19 14 CASSTTGGGQPQHF TGTGCCAGTAGTACGACAGGGGGGGGTCAGCCCCAGCATTTT
TRBJ2-5 . TRBD2 TRBV5-1 16 CASSLGALAGEETQYF TGCGCCAGCAGCTTGGGTGCACTAGCGGGAGAAGAGACCCAGTACTTC
TRBJ1-5 . . TRBV19 14 CASSRSTSNQPQHF TGTGCCAGTAGTAGGTCCACTAGCAATCAGCCCCAGCATTTT
TRBJ2-2 once TRBD1 TRBV5-1 15 CASSLPGGNTGELFF TGCGCCAGCAGCTTGCCAGGGGGAAACACCGGGGAGCTGTTTTTT
TRBJ1-1 . . TRBV7-3 13 CASSLSPDSEAFF TGTGCCAGCAGCTTAAGCCCCGACAGTGAAGCTTTCTTT
TRBJ2-1 . . TRBV18 18 CASSPSPSRAAGSDEQFF TGTGCCAGCTCACCTTCCCCCTCTAGGGCCGCGGGGAGTGATGAGCAGTTCTTC
TRBJ1-5 . . TRBV2 13 CASSVDSRQPQHF TGTGCCAGCAGCGTAGACAGTCGTCAGCCCCAGCATTTT
TRBJ2-7 . TRBD2 TRBV7-2 14 CASSPARLAREQYF TGTGCCAGCAGCCCTGCGAGACTAGCGCGCGAGCAGTACTTC
TRBJ2-7 . TRBD2 TRBV29-1 13 CSVSAGATGGQYF TGCAGCGTTTCGGCGGGAGCTACCGGGGGGCAGTACTTC
TRBJ2-7 . TRBD1 TRBV29-1 12 CSGEQGSGEQYF TGCAGCGGCGAACAGGGGTCAGGGGAGCAGTACTTC
TRBJ2-3 . TRBD1 TRBV4-2 18 CASSQDQGGSQGTDTQYF TGTGCCAGCAGCCAAGATCAAGGGGGCTCCCAAGGCACAGATACGCAGTATTTT
TRBJ2-2 . TRBD1 TRBV6-4 17 CASSRQGRALNTGELFF TGTGCCAGCAGCCGACAGGGCCGGGCCTTAAACACCGGGGAGCTGTTTTTT
TRBJ2-3 . TRBD1 TRBV29-1 14 CSAEIQGASDTQYF TGCAGCGCTGAAATACAGGGGGCATCGGATACGCAGTATTTT
TRBJ1-2 . . TRBV15 14 CATSREGDGYGYTF TGTGCCACCAGCAGAGAAGGGGACGGCTATGGCTACACCTTC
TRBJ1-2 . . TRBV15 14 CATSRGTAGYGYTF TGTGCCACCAGCCGGGGGACGGCGGGGTATGGCTACACCTTC
TRBJ2-2 few TRBD1 TRBV2 16 CASSRTGGGSTGELFF TGTGCCAGCAGTCGGACAGGGGGCGGGAGCACCGGGGAGCTGTTTTTT
TRBJ1-3 . . TRBV10-1 15 CASINGKLAGNTIYF TGCGCCAGCATTAACGGGAAATTAGCTGGAAACACCATATATTTT
TRBJ1-2 . . TRBV2 13 CASSAGQSTGYTF TGTGCCAGCAGTGCAGGGCAGTCTACTGGCTACACCTTC
TRBJ1-2 . . TRBV19 14 CASSSAGSRYGYTF TGTGCCAGTAGTAGTGCCGGGTCCCGCTATGGCTACACCTTC
TRBJ2-5 . . TRBV5-1 11 CASSLEETQYF TGCGCCAGCAGCTTGGAAGAGACCCAGTACTTC
TRBJ2-5 . TRBD2 TRBV5-4 15 CASSYRLSGGAAQYF TGTGCCAGCAGCTACAGACTTAGCGGGGGGGCGGCCCAGTACTTC